Listed here are 6 T cell receptor beta chains from one sample, sequenced in a study of blood T cell repertoires in COVID-19. Data came from immunoSEQ multiplex PCR; TCRdb stores just in-frame clones and leaves some out. Of roughly 120,000 clones in the sample, 80% were seen once. The specimen was peripheral blood. The source of these receptors is an older man with acute or convalescent COVID-19.

V is TRBV19 and J is TRBJ1-5; D gene ambiguous. Trimming took off 6 bases at V and 5 bases at J, with 17 bases between the two ends. The CDR3 is made up of 15 amino acids. Germline V lookup: CDR1 LNHDA, CDR2 SQIVND (reference sequence). DNA for the CDR3: TGTGCCAGTAGCGTTGCCTTCCTGGCTGATCAGCCCCAGCATTTT. Translation gives CASSVAFLADQPQHF. The whole variable domain, filled in from reference TRBV19 and TRBJ1-5, reads DGGITQSPKYLFRKEGQNVTLSCEQNLNHDAMYWYRQDPGQGLRLIYYSQIVNDFQKGDIAEGYSVSREKKESFPLTVTSAQKNPTAFYLCASSVAFLADQPQHFGDGTRLSIL.

The V call is TRBV6-5, the J call TRBJ2-1; D is uncertain. Germline V gives CDR1 MNHEY, CDR2 SVGAGI. The germline V and J ends were trimmed by 0 bases and 2 bases, with 11 bases remaining between them. The CDR3 is made up of 16 amino acids. The CDR3 sequence: CASSYSANSPYNEQFF. CDR3 in DNA: TGTGCCAGCAGTTACTCTGCGAATTCCCCCTACAATGAGCAGTTCTTC.

This rearrangement joins TRBV6-2 or TRBV6-3 to TRBJ2-7; 12 bases are shared with TRBD1. Trimming at V came to 4 bases and at J to 2 bases, leaving 12 bases not matched to a gene. Germline CDR1 and CDR2: MNHEY and SVGEGT. This CDR3 has 18 amino acids. The CDR3 here is CASSSGTGGGRRTYEQYF. The CDR3 nucleotides read TGTGCCAGCAGTTCGGGGACAGGGGGCGGGCGTAGGACCTACGAGCAGTACTTC.

The rearrangement links TRBV6-5 to TRBJ2-1; D call uncertain. Germline V gene data show CDR1 as MNHEY and CDR2 as SVGAGI. The V end lost 8 bases, the J end lost 8 bases, and 13 bases lay between the germline ends. The CDR3 contains 12 residues. This CDR3 reads CASRGLDYEQFF. The CDR3 coding sequence is TGTGCCAGCCGAGGTCTAGACTATGAGCAGTTCTTC.

This rearrangement joins TRBV11-3 to TRBJ2-1, with D maybe TRBD2 (5 bases). The CDR3 has 16 amino acids. Germline loops: CDR1 SGHNT, CDR2 YENEEA. V was cut by 8 bases and J by 3 bases, with 20 bases left in between. The CDR3 spells CASAEGVHNHYNEQFF. CDR3 nucleotides: TGTGCCAGCGCTGAGGGAGTACACAACCACTACAATGAGCAGTTCTTC.

The chain recombines TRBV3-1 (or the pseudogene TRBV3-2) with TRBJ1-1, with TRBD1 identical over 7 bases. After removal of 5 bases from V and 4 bases from J, the junction contained 16 bases not matched to a gene. Per germline, CDR1 LGHDT and CDR2 YNNKEL (reference sequence). This CDR3 spans 17 amino acids. CDR3 in amino acids: CASSSTPTGAWVTEAFF. Here the CDR3 DNA reads TGTGCCAGCAGCTCGACCCCCACAGGGGCATGGGTCACTGAAGCTTTCTTT.